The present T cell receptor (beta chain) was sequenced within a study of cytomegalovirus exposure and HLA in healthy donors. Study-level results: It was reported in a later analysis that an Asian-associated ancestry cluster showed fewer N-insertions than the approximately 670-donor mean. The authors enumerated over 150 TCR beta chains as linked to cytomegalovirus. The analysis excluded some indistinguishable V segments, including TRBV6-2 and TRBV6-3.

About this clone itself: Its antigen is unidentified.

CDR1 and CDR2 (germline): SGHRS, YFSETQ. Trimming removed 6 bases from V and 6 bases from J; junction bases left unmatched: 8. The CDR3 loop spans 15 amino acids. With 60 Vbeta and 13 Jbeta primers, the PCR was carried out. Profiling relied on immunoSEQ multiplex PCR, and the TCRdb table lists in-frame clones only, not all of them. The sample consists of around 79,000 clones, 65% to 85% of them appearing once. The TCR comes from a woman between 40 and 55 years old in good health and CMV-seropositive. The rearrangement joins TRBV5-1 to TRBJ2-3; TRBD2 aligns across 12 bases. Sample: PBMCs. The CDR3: CASTGLAGLLDTQYF. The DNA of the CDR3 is TGCGCCAGCACCGGACTAGCGGGGCTGCTTGATACGCAGTATTTT.